This T cell receptor beta chain was obtained from a study of blood T cell repertoires in COVID-19 (dated by TCRdb to 2018 to 2020). Broadly, across the study: Samples covering the acute and convalescent phases of COVID-19 were provided by collaborators in the United States, Italy and Spain. Deeply sampled blood TCRbeta repertoires from subjects exposed to, actively infected with, or recovered from COVID-19 were included in the dataset. Where available, HLA class I and class II types were taken from metadata supplied by the sample provider and were not determined by assay-based typing. The samples were drawn from two sources: the first 160 participants of the ongoing ImmuneRACE study, and fewer than 1,500 subjects contributed by 6 global collaborators. The prospective study material was composed of cDNA or gDNA derived from T cells, B-cell-depleted T cells, or PBMCs. The sample metadata nearly always contained a de-identified subject ID, COVID-19 status, age in years and sex. The repertoires were released in a freely available public database intended as a resource for research on the immune response to SARS-CoV-2.

What the research found in general, with its limitations: The quantity of clinical and demographic metadata differed by source and by participant and was supplied without curation.

The collaborating institutions used their own protocols to collect whole blood in K2EDTA tubes. For TCRbeta analysis, collaborators shipped samples as frozen whole blood, isolated PBMCs, or DNA extracted from either of those sample types. Concerning this clone: Its antigen is currently not known. Per-base qualities were not stored, and no clone one base away is much larger.

The junction shows trimming of 5 bases on V and 2 bases on J, plus 10 bases between the germline ends. For CDR1 and CDR2, the germline V gene lists SNHLY and FYNNEI. Taken from cysteine to phenylalanine, the CDR3 has 15 residues. Only the CDR3 DNA is retained, 45 bases long and in frame from the first base. TCRbeta CDR3 regions were amplified from genomic DNA using the immunoSEQ Assay, a bias-controlled multiplex PCR. The authors' analysis ran thus. Nucleated cell counts per sample were estimated from amplification of reference gene primers within the assay. Sequence reads were collapsed and filtered to measure the absolute abundance of every unique TCRbeta CDR3 rearrangement. For each sample, productive Simpson clonality was calculated by taking the square root of Simpson's diversity index across productive rearrangements. In its TCRdb copy, this immuneACCESS table keeps in-frame sequences only and misses some clones. Where compared with another copy, unresolved V genes explain less than half of these, and the others have no known cause. D and trimming were read from the DNA, whereas the V and J calls and clone size are those reported in that table. In this sample the table shows about 260,000 clones, 86% of which occur a single time. Almost 2% of the sample is in the top ten clones.

The sequence derives from a man between 25 and 39 years old with active or convalescent COVID-19. The sequenced sample consisted of peripheral blood. Recombination connected TRBV2 to TRBJ1-6; the D gene lacks a confident call. The sequenced DNA is TGTGCCAGCAGTTCCTGGGCAGCCTATAATTCACCCCTCCACTTT. Translated, this is CASSSWAAYNSPLHF. When the CDR3 is completed using the reference TRBV2 and TRBJ1-6 genes on either side, the full variable domain is EPEVTQTPSHQVTQMGQEVILRCVPISNHLYFYWYRQILGQKVEFLVSFYNNEISEKSEIFDDQFSVERPDGSNFTLKIRSTKLEDSAMYFCASSSWAAYNSPLHFGNGTRLTVT.